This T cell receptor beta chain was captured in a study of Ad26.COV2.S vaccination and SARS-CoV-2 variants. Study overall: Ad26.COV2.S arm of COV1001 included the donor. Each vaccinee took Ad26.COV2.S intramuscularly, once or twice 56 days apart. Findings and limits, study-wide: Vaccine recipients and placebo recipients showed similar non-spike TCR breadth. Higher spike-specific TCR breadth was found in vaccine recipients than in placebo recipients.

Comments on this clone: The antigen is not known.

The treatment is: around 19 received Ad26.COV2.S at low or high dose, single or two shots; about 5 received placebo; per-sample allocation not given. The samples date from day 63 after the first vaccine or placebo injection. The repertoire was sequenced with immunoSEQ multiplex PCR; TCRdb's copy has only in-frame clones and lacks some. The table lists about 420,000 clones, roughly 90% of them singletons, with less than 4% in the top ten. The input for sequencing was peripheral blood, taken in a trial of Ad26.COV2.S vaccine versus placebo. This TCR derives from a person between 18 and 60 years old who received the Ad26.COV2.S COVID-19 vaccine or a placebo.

The CDR3 nucleotides are TGTGCCTGGAGGCAGGGACCGAACACCGGGGAGCTGTTTTTT. Translated: CAWRQGPNTGELFF. The genes are TRBV30 and TRBJ2-2; D assignment may be TRBD1 or TRBD2 (5 bases each). The CDR3 totals 14 residues. V dropped 3 bases and J dropped 0 bases, with 8 bases sitting between them. Germline assignment: CDR1 GTSNPN and CDR2 SVGIG (reference sequence).